The 28 T cell receptor beta chains reported below all come from one sample, sequenced in a study of HIV-infected children after antiretroviral therapy interruption. As to treatment: PENTA 11 planned treatment interruption arm or continuous ART arm. Unique molecular identifiers were included in an RNA-based 3' RACE TCR library. MiXCR was run by TCRdb on the 3' RACE reads, yielding one entry per CDR3 protein. The sample lists more than 40,000 distinct CDR3 sequences, around 4.1% seen once, with roughly 0.7% in the top ten. The material sequenced was CD45RA+ CD4+ T cells from PBMCs, pooled from several time points, taken from a donor given antiretroviral therapy, either interrupted or continuous. Subset meaning: naive CD4+ CD45RA+ CD45RO- T cells. The receptors stem from a pool of human donors with HIV.

This clonotype came up many times. This rearrangement joins TRBV7-2 to TRBJ2-5, with 8 nucleotides matching TRBD2. V was pared by 4 bases and J by 5 bases, with 3 bases of the junction left unmatched. The CDR3 covers 13 residues. Germline-derived CDR1 and CDR2 are SGHTA and FQGNSA. DNA of the CDR3: TGTGCCAGCAGCTCCCAGCGGGAGGAGACCCAGTACTTC. Amino acids: CASSSQREETQYF.

This clonotype was picked up many times. The V call is TRBV7-9, the J call TRBJ1-5; TRBD1 is a possible D gene (5 bases). The length of the CDR3 is 17 residues. Germline CDR1 is SEHNR and CDR2 is FQNEAQ (reference sequence). The germline V and J ends were trimmed by 0 bases and 3 bases, with 15 bases remaining between them. CDR3 residues: CASSLAILDTNNQPQHF. CDR3 in DNA: TGTGCCAGCAGCTTAGCTATATTGGACACAAACAATCAGCCCCAGCATTTT.

This clonotype was seen repeatedly, ten times or more. The chain uses TRBV23-1 and TRBJ2-7; 9 bases map to TRBD2. TRBV23-1 is placed among ORFs of uncertain function. V was clipped by 1 base and J by 7 bases; unmatched bases: 8. The CDR3 spans 15 residues. The CDR3 DNA follows: TGCGCCAGCAGTCAATTAAGGTCTAGCGGGGCTGAGCAGTACTTC. This codes for CASSQLRSSGAEQYF.

The chain joins TRBV6-1 to TRBJ2-7; 7 nucleotides agree with TRBD1. Germline loops: CDR1 MNHNS, CDR2 SASEGT. The length of the CDR3 is 14 residues. Trimming took 7 bases from V and 3 from J; bases not matched to a gene: 9. CDR3 sequence reads: CASKRTGEYYEQYF. As DNA, the CDR3 is TGTGCCAGCAAACGAACAGGGGAGTACTACGAGCAGTACTTC.

The table lists this clonotype with many counts. The chain is built from TRBV2 and TRBJ2-1; 11 bases fit TRBD2. V gave up 6 bases and J gave up 5 bases; unmatched junction bases: 6. CDR1 is SNHLY, CDR2 FYNNEI, per germline. This CDR3 is built from 15 residues. The CDR3: CASRLLAGANNEQFF. As DNA, the CDR3 is TGTGCCAGCAGGTTACTAGCGGGGGCTAACAATGAGCAGTTCTTC.

This rearrangement joins TRBV18 to TRBJ1-2; TRBD1 is a possible D gene (6 bases). This CDR3 has 15 amino acids. Per germline, CDR1 KGHSH and CDR2 LQKENI. V was shortened by 3 bases and J by 2 bases, with 13 bases between the two germline ends. The CDR3 loop reads CASSPDSTQNYGYTF. The CDR3 DNA reads TGTGCCAGCTCACCGGACAGTACTCAAAACTATGGCTACACCTTC.

This clonotype was found a few times. V usage is TRBV2 and J usage is TRBJ2-1; 7 positions match TRBD2. The CDR3 contains 15 residues. Losses at the gene ends were 4 bases for V and 4 bases for J; bases not matched to a gene: 7. Per germline, CDR1 SNHLY and CDR2 FYNNEI. CDR3 in amino acids: CASSVGPGRYNEQFF. As DNA, the CDR3 is TGTGCCAGCAGTGTAGGGCCCGGGAGGTACAATGAGCAGTTCTTC.

This clonotype was counted ten times or more. This chain connects TRBV20-1 to TRBJ1-5, with TRBD1 as a possible D gene (5 bases). The CDR3 has 14 amino acids. Germline V gene lookup returns CDR1 DFQATT and CDR2 SNEGSKA (reference sequence). The V end was cut by 2 bases, the J end by 3 bases, with 11 bases between. The CDR3 region is CSARQDGANQPQHF. The CDR3 region has the DNA TGCAGTGCTAGACAAGACGGGGCCAATCAGCCCCAGCATTTT.

Note on this clonotype: Since a much larger clone is just one base distant, this may be a read error. This rearrangement joins TRBV7-3 to TRBJ2-1, with 9 positions matching TRBD1. V lost 5 bases and J lost 4; bases outside the gene matches: 6. CDR3 length equals 15 residues. Germline-derived CDR1 and CDR2 are SGHTA and FQGTGA. CDR3 in amino acids: CASSLRQGGYNEQFF. The DNA for the CDR3 is TGTGCCAGCAGCCTCCGACAGGGGGGTTACAATGAGCAGTTCTTC.

This clonotype was observed a handful of times. A much larger clone sits a single nucleotide away, making a read error possible. The rearrangement uses TRBV7-1 and TRBJ2-7; no clear D gene. TRBV7-1 is an ORF, with its function uncertain. Trimming shortened V by 3 bases and J by 3 bases, and 3 bases separated the two germline ends. This CDR3 is built from 11 residues. CDR3 amino acids: CASSSHYEQYF. The CDR3 DNA sequence: TGTGCCAGCAGCTCTCACTACGAGCAGTACTTC.

The rearrangement joins TRBV3-1 to TRBJ2-7, with D possibly TRBD2 on 6 matching bases. Between the trimmed V and J ends, which lost 1 base and 5 bases, there was a span of 9 bases. From germline, CDR1 is LGHDT and CDR2 YNNKEL (reference sequence). The CDR3 is made up of 13 amino acids. The CDR3 loop reads CASSQGGGDEQYF. The CDR3 DNA reads TGTGCCAGCAGCCAAGGGGGAGGTGACGAGCAGTACTTC.

At least ten counts were recorded for this clonotype. V usage is TRBV6-2 or TRBV6-3 and J usage is TRBJ2-3; D uncertain. CDR3 length equals 12 residues. Trimming stripped 0 bases from V and 5 bases from J, with 3 bases between. Germline values: CDR1 MNHEY, CDR2 SVGEGT. CDR3 bases: TGTGCCAGCAGTTACTCCGGAGATACGCAGTATTTT. It is translated as CASSYSGDTQYF.

This clonotype turned up a few times. The V gene is TRBV28, the J gene TRBJ2-3, with 8 bases fitting TRBD1. Germline V gives CDR1 MDHEN, CDR2 SYDVKM. CDR3 length equals 15 residues. The junction had 6 bases not matched to a gene; V was cut back by 5 bases and J by 2 bases. Here the CDR3 DNA reads TGTGCCAGCAGTCGACAGGGGCCATTCACAGATACGCAGTATTTT. This encodes CASSRQGPFTDTQYF.

This clonotype has a count of ten or more. The rearrangement joins TRBV11-3 to TRBJ1-1, with D tentatively TRBD1 (6 bases). The V gene lost 1 base and the J gene lost 3 bases, with 9 bases spanning the gap. The CDR3 is 14 amino acids. Germline assignment: CDR1 SGHNT and CDR2 YENEEA. The CDR3 spells CASSLAGAYTEAFF. CDR3 in DNA: TGTGCCAGCAGCTTAGCAGGGGCATACACTGAAGCTTTCTTT.

This clonotype was counted at least ten times. The J gene is TRBJ1-2, the V gene TRBV20-1, with 7 bases identical to TRBD1. Germline V gene lookup returns CDR1 DFQATT and CDR2 SNEGSKA (reference sequence). This CDR3 is 15 amino acids long. Trimming at V came to 0 bases and at J to 2 bases, leaving 6 bases not matched to a gene. DNA for the CDR3: TGCAGTGCTAGAGATTCGACAGGGAGGAACTATGGCTACACCTTC. Its translation: CSARDSTGRNYGYTF.

This clonotype showed up many times. The chain couples TRBV20-1 to TRBJ1-2, with 7 bases aligning to TRBD1. The junction had 10 bases not matched to a gene; V was cut back by 5 bases and J by 10 bases. Germline V gene sequence: CDR1 DFQATT, CDR2 SNEGSKA (reference sequence). This CDR3 comprises 12 residues. This CDR3 is CSAWNQGEIYTF. The CDR3 DNA follows: TGCAGTGCTTGGAATCAGGGGGAGATCTACACCTTC.

The sample holds many counts of this clonotype. The chain uses TRBV2 and TRBJ1-2; D not resolved. This CDR3 has 12 residues. Germline V gene sequence: CDR1 SNHLY, CDR2 FYNNEI. The V and J ends lost 8 bases and 4 bases respectively, with 11 bases between them. The CDR3 nucleotides read TGTGCCAGCTCATCTTCGGGCTATGGCTACACCTTC. This sequence encodes CASSSSGYGYTF.

The table lists this clonotype with many counts. This chain uses TRBV12-3 or TRBV12-4 with TRBJ1-1, with D maybe TRBD1 (6 bases). V dropped 6 bases and J dropped 4 bases, with 15 bases sitting between them. The CDR3 covers 14 residues. CDR3 DNA sequence: TGTGCCAGCAGCCGGGGGGGCAGTGGCACTGAAGCTTTCTTT. It specifies CASSRGGSGTEAFF.

This clonotype was seen ten or more times. The chain has TRBV7-2 and TRBJ2-1, with D possibly being TRBD1 or TRBD2 (5 bases each). V dropped 5 bases and J dropped 6 bases, with 14 bases sitting between them. This CDR3 region has 14 residues. Germline values: CDR1 SGHTA, CDR2 FQGNSA. CDR3 protein: CASSPPGTINEQFF. Written as DNA, the CDR3 is TGTGCCAGCAGCCCTCCCGGGACCATCAATGAGCAGTTCTTC.

Ten or more counts support this clonotype. The chain combines TRBV5-4 with TRBJ1-2; D is perhaps TRBD1 (6 bases). This CDR3 contains 15 residues. V lost 5 bases and J lost 3, with 17 bases in between. Germline V gives CDR1 SGHNT, CDR2 YYREEE (reference sequence). The CDR3 coding sequence is TGTGCCAGCAGATCCAAAGGGGGGTACGACTATGGCTACACCTTC. Its protein is CASRSKGGYDYGYTF.

This clonotype appeared many times. The chain combines TRBV5-1 with TRBJ1-3; D call uncertain. Trimming cost V 5 bases and J 0 bases, with 9 bases left between them. Germline CDR1 and CDR2: SGHRS and YFSETQ. The CDR3 has 14 residues. The CDR3 sequence is CASRLGLSGNTIYF. In DNA, the CDR3 is TGCGCCAGCAGACTTGGACTCTCTGGAAACACCATATATTTT.

The rearrangement links TRBV2 to TRBJ2-3; D unclear. Trimming stripped 2 bases from V and 2 bases from J, with 11 bases between. This CDR3 has 15 amino acids. The V gene's germline CDR1 is SNHLY and CDR2 FYNNEI. The CDR3 protein is CASSEMSLSTDTQYF. CDR3 coding DNA: TGTGCCAGCAGTGAAATGTCTCTTTCCACAGATACGCAGTATTTT.

In its sample, this clonotype was seen many times. The chain employs TRBV6-1 and TRBJ1-1, with D maybe TRBD1 (6 bases). The CDR3 sequence is 13 residues long. V was cut by 4 bases and J by 5 bases, with 11 bases left in between. Germline-derived CDR1 and CDR2 are MNHNS and SASEGT. The CDR3 DNA reads TGTGCCAGCAGTGCTATCCAGGGGACTGAAGCTTTCTTT. Amino acid sequence: CASSAIQGTEAFF.

The V call is TRBV28, the J call TRBJ2-1; D not certain. The germline V gene encodes CDR1 MDHEN and CDR2 SYDVKM. Trimming cost V 7 bases and J 1 base, with 8 bases left between them. The CDR3 extends over 13 amino acids. CDR3 loop: CASTPRSYNEQFF. The CDR3, as DNA: TGTGCCAGCACTCCCCGTTCCTACAATGAGCAGTTCTTC.

There are many counts of this clonotype. The chain links TRBV29-1 to TRBJ2-3, with no clear D. CDR3 length: 12 residues. The V end was cut by 4 bases, the J end by 2 bases, with 7 bases between. Germline V gene sequence: CDR1 SQVTM, CDR2 ANQGSEA. CDR3 nucleotides: TGCAGCGTTGCCCCAGTCACAGATACGCAGTATTTT. Protein sequence: CSVAPVTDTQYF.

This clonotype was detected many times. Its ends do not fully match the called genes, so a read error is possible. V gene TRBV10-1 combines with J gene TRBJ2-7; a possible D gene is TRBD2 (6 bases). The V gene's germline CDR1 is WNHNN and CDR2 SYGVQD (reference sequence). This CDR3 comprises 15 residues. CDR3 in amino acids: CASSGDWGDSYEQYF. CDR3 nucleotides: TGTGCCAGCAGTGGTGACTGGGGGGACTCCTATGAACAGTACTTC.

Comments on this clonotype: Compared with germline, one end of the junction differs, possibly owing to a read error. The chain recombines TRBV4-1 with TRBJ1-2; D gene uncertain. The CDR3 totals 13 residues. The germline V gene has CDR1 MGHRA and CDR2 YSYEKL. This CDR3 reads CASSLDIKDGYTF. The CDR3, as DNA: TGTGCCAGCAGTTTAGACATCAAGGATGGCTACACCTTC.

This clonotype was seen many times. This chain joins TRBV4-2 and TRBJ2-1; D is perhaps TRBD1 (8 bases). Per germline, CDR1 LGHNA and CDR2 YNFKEQ. The CDR3 has 14 amino acids. Trimming shortened V by 4 bases and J by 9 bases, and 16 bases separated the two germline ends. This CDR3 is CASSLQGDYAEQFF. In DNA form, the CDR3 reads TGTGCCAGCAGCCTACAGGGGGACTATGCTGAGCAGTTCTTC.